This T cell receptor (beta chain) was recovered during a study of T cells in tuberculosis. V was clipped by 5 bases and J by 3 bases; unmatched bases: 7. This CDR3 region has 16 residues. Per the germline V gene, CDR1 is SGHVS and CDR2 is FNYEAQ. Generated by immunoSEQ multiplex PCR, the TCRdb table keeps only in-frame clones and is missing some. The sample holds approximately 35,000 clones, roughly 97% seen once. The specimen was PBMCs. The sequence came from a donor aged 10-29 years with latent tuberculosis or without tuberculosis infection. The chain combines TRBV7-6 with TRBJ2-1, with TRBD2 matching 10 bases. The CDR3 DNA is TGTGCCAGCAGCCGGACTAGCGGTGCTGGCTACAATGAGCAGTTCTTC. Protein product: CASSRTSGAGYNEQFF.